What follows are 18 T cell receptor beta chains derived from one specimen sequenced in a study of T cell responses to AZD1222 COVID-19 vaccine. Clones were read by immunoSEQ multiplex PCR, and TCRdb kept only the in-frame ones, dropping some. The profile shows tens of thousands of clones, 83% of them singletons. Source: peripheral blood, taken 28 days after the second AZD1222 dose. The receptors were gathered from an adult who received the AZD1222 COVID-19 vaccine.

V usage is TRBV27 and J usage is TRBJ1-2, with D possibly being TRBD1 (5 bases). V was clipped by 7 bases and J by 4 bases, with 25 bases between them. Germline CDR1 MNHEY, CDR2 SMNVEV (reference sequence). The CDR3 has 17 residues. For the CDR3, the DNA is TGTGCCAGCACCCCGATTACTGGAGGGGACTGGGGCTATGGCTACACCTTC. It codes for CASTPITGGDWGYGYTF.

The chain carries TRBV6-5 and TRBJ1-3; perhaps TRBD1 as D (6 bases). The CDR3 runs 15 residues. V was shortened by 5 bases and J by 4 bases, with 15 bases between the two germline ends. The germline V gene encodes CDR1 MNHEY and CDR2 SVGAGI. The CDR3 DNA is TGTGCCAGCAGTCGGTTCGGGGGGACAGGAAACACCATATATTTT. Translation gives CASSRFGGTGNTIYF.

This sequence joins TRBV30 and TRBJ2-7; no firm D call. Germline values: CDR1 GTSNPN, CDR2 SVGIG (reference sequence). V was cut by 0 bases and J by 5 bases, with 14 bases left in between. The CDR3 extends over 14 amino acids. CDR3 loop: CAWSVSRNVDEQYF. DNA for the CDR3: TGTGCCTGGAGTGTGAGCAGGAATGTCGACGAGCAGTACTTC.

The chain recombines TRBV11-2 with TRBJ2-2; D is undetermined. CDR3 length equals 14 residues. The V and J ends lost 5 bases and 0 bases respectively, with 7 bases between them. Germline CDR1 SGHAT, CDR2 FQNNGV. The DNA of the CDR3 is TGTGCCAGCAGCGGGCACGCGAACACCGGGGAGCTGTTTTTT. Amino acids: CASSGHANTGELFF. The full variable domain, rest sourced from reference TRBV11-2 and TRBJ2-2, is EAGVAQSPRYKIIEKRQSVAFWCNPISGHATLYWYQQILGQGPKLLIQFQNNGVVDDSQLPKDRFSAERLKGVDSTLKIQPAKLEDSAVYLCASSGHANTGELFFGEGSRLTVL.

The chain links TRBV6-5 to TRBJ2-1; D is undetermined. V gave up 8 bases and J gave up 5 bases, with 4 bases separating them. The CDR3 length is 10 residues. Germline assignment: CDR1 MNHEY and CDR2 SVGAGI. CDR3 residues: CASRDNEQFF. The CDR3 coding sequence is TGTGCCAGCCGGGACAATGAGCAGTTCTTC.

The chain recombines TRBV9 with TRBJ1-2; D may be TRBD1 (6 bases). V shed 4 bases and J shed 1 base, with 14 bases lying between them. CDR3 length equals 15 residues. Per germline, CDR1 SGDLS and CDR2 YYNGEE. In DNA form, the CDR3 reads TGTGCCAGCAGCCCCCGGACAGACAGTAACTATGGCTACACCTTC. Its translation is CASSPRTDSNYGYTF. Together with reference TRBV9 and TRBJ1-2, the CDR3 gives the full variable domain: DSGVTQTPKHLITATGQRVTLRCSPRSGDLSVYWYQQSLDQGLQFLIQYYNGEERAKGNILERFSAQQFPDLHSELNLSSLELGDSALYFCASSPRTDSNYGYTFGSGTRLTVV.

The gene calls are TRBV5-8 and TRBJ2-5; possibly TRBD2 for D (6 bases). This CDR3 is built from 15 residues. The V and J ends lost 0 bases and 2 bases respectively, with 11 bases between them. Germline V CDR1 and CDR2: SGHTS, YDEGEE. The DNA of the CDR3 is TGTGCCAGCAGCTTGGGACTAGGAGGTCAAGAGACCCAGTACTTC. Protein product: CASSLGLGGQETQYF.

V is TRBV30 and J is TRBJ1-1; D might be TRBD1 (6 bases). Germline assignment: CDR1 GTSNPN and CDR2 SVGIG (reference sequence). V gave up 2 bases and J gave up 0 bases, with 10 bases separating them. This CDR3 has 14 residues. The CDR3 coding sequence is TGTGCCTGGAGTCCCGGGACATTGAACACTGAAGCTTTCTTT. It encodes CAWSPGTLNTEAFF.

The chain uses TRBV7-9 and TRBJ1-3, with D possibly being TRBD1 (6 bases). This CDR3 is 16 amino acids long. Trimming cost V 5 bases and J 4 bases, with 18 bases left between them. CDR1 is SEHNR and CDR2 is FQNEAQ in the germline V gene (reference sequence). In DNA form, the CDR3 reads TGTGCCAGCAGCATCAATACAGGGATAACCGGAAACACCATATATTTT. It yields the protein CASSINTGITGNTIYF.

The chain uses TRBV30 and TRBJ2-3; 7 nucleotides align to TRBD1. The CDR3 runs to 13 residues. In germline, CDR1 is GTSNPN, CDR2 SVGIG (reference sequence). V lost 0 bases and J lost 4; bases outside the gene matches: 1. CDR3: CAWSVQGADTQYF. In DNA, the CDR3 is TGTGCCTGGAGTGTCCAGGGGGCAGATACGCAGTATTTT. The full variable domain, in which reference TRBV30 and TRBJ2-3 provide the parts outside the CDR3, is SQTIHQWPATLVQPVGSPLSLECTVEGTSNPNLYWYRQAAGRGLQLLFYSVGIGQISSEVPQNLSASRPQDRQFILSSKKLLLSDSGFYLCAWSVQGADTQYFGPGTRLTVL.

This clone was picked up one time. This sequence joins TRBV10-3 and TRBJ2-5; either TRBD1 or TRBD2 may fit D (5 bases each). The V end lost 10 bases, the J end lost 2 bases, and 20 bases lay between the germline ends. Germline V lookup: CDR1 ENHRY, CDR2 SYGVKD. The CDR3 is 15 amino acids. The CDR3 DNA reads TGTGCCACCTCCCCGGGGCTCAGTGTTCAAGAGACCCAGTACTTC. Its translation: CATSPGLSVQETQYF.

Written as DNA, the CDR3 is TGTGCCAGCAGCGAGAGGGACAGGGGCCTTAAGTGGCCTACAGATGGCTACACCTTC. Amino acids: CASSERDRGLKWPTDGYTF. The chain links TRBV9 to TRBJ1-2; 10 nucleotides line up with TRBD1. The CDR3 is 19 residues long. The junction had 20 bases not matched to a gene; V was cut back by 3 bases and J by 6 bases. CDR1 is SGDLS, CDR2 YYNGEE, per germline.

The gene calls are TRBV6-5 and TRBJ1-5; 7 bases align to TRBD1. Germline loops: CDR1 MNHEY, CDR2 SVGAGI. The V and J ends lost 5 bases and 2 bases, in that order; junction bases with no gene match: 6. The CDR3 is 15 residues long. DNA of the CDR3: TGTGCCAGCAGTAGACGACAGGGCGGCAATCAGCCCCAGCATTTT. Protein product: CASSRRQGGNQPQHF.

Only one count was recorded for this clone. V is TRBV2 and J is TRBJ1-3, with 8 bases lining up with TRBD1. This CDR3 spans 17 amino acids. Germline CDR1 reads SNHLY; CDR2 reads FYNNEI. The junction had 7 bases not matched to a gene; V was cut back by 0 bases and J by 3 bases. The CDR3 here is CASSEAPGGSRGNTIYF. The CDR3 coding sequence is TGTGCCAGCAGTGAAGCTCCAGGGGGCAGTCGTGGAAACACCATATATTTT.

V usage is TRBV7-9 and J usage is TRBJ2-1; 8 nucleotides agree with TRBD2. CDR3 size: 15 residues. Germline lookup yields CDR1 SEHNR and CDR2 FQNEAQ (reference sequence). V lost 5 bases and J lost 3; bases outside the gene matches: 6. CDR3 sequence (DNA): TGTGCCAGCAGCCTGAGCGGGGGCCTCTACAATGAGCAGTTCTTC. Translated: CASSLSGGLYNEQFF.

In DNA, the CDR3 is TGTGCCAGCAGCTTAGCGCACACAGGGGGCATGGACACTGAAGCTTTCTTT. Its translation: CASSLAHTGGMDTEAFF. V gene TRBV7-6 combines with J gene TRBJ1-1; 9 bases match TRBD1. V lost 0 bases and J lost 3; bases outside the gene matches: 8. The V gene's germline CDR1 is SGHVS and CDR2 FNYEAQ. CDR3 size: 17 residues.

The chain is built from TRBV6-2 or TRBV6-3 and TRBJ2-6; D is undetermined. CDR3 size: 18 residues. V was trimmed by 2 bases and J by 0 bases, leaving 14 bases between them. In germline, CDR1 is MNHEY, CDR2 SVGEGT. CDR3: CASSYVQFLSSGANVLTF. In DNA, the CDR3 is TGTGCCAGCAGTTACGTTCAGTTTCTGAGCTCTGGGGCCAACGTCCTGACTTTC.

This sequence joins TRBV2 and TRBJ1-1, with 7 positions matching TRBD1. Per germline, CDR1 SNHLY and CDR2 FYNNEI. CDR3 size: 14 residues. With V trimmed by 0 bases and J by 4 bases, 2 bases remained unmatched. In DNA, the CDR3 is TGTGCCAGCAGTGAAGCTTCAGGGGGCACTGAAGCTTTCTTT. It translates to CASSEASGGTEAFF. Looking up the rest from reference TRBV2 and TRBJ1-1 gives the full variable domain: EPEVTQTPSHQVTQMGQEVILRCVPISNHLYFYWYRQILGQKVEFLVSFYNNEISEKSEIFDDQFSVERPDGSNFTLKIRSTKLEDSAMYFCASSEASGGTEAFFGQGTRLTVV.